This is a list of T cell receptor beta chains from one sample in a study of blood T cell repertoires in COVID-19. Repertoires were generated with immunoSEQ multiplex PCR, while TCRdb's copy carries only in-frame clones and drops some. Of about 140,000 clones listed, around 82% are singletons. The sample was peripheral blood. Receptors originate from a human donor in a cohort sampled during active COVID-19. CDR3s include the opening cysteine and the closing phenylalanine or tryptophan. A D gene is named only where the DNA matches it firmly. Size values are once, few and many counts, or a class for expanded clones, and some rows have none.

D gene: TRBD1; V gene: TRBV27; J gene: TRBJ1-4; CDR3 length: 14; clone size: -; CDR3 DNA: TGTGCCAGCAGTTTTCAGGGGGTGAATGAAAAACTGTTTTTT; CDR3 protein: CASSFQGVNEKLFF
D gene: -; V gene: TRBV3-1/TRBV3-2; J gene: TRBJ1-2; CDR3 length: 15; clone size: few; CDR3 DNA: TGTGCCAGCAGCCAAGGGCCGGGGAGAGACTATGGCTACACCTTC; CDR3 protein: CASSQGPGRDYGYTF
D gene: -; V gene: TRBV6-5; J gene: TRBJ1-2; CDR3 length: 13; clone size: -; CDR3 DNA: TGTGCCAGCAGGGAGATGGTAGGCTATGGCTACACCTTC; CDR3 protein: CASREMVGYGYTF
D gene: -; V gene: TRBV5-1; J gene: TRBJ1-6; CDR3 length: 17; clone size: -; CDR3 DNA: TGCGCCAGCAGCCGATTCCCCATCGGGGTCTATAATTCACCCCTCCACTTT; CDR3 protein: CASSRFPIGVYNSPLHF
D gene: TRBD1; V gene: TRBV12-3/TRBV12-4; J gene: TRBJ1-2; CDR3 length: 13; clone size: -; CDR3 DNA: TGTGCCAGCAGCCGATACAGGGGGAATGGCTACACCTTC; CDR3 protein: CASSRYRGNGYTF
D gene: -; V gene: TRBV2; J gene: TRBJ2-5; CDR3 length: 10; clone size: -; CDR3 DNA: TGTGCCAGCAATATAAAGACCCAGTACTTC; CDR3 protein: CASNIKTQYF
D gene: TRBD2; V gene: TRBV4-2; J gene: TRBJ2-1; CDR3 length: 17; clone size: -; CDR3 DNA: TGTGCCAGCAGCCCGACTAGCGGGGGGGTCTCCTACAATGAGCAGTTCTTC; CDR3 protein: CASSPTSGGVSYNEQFF
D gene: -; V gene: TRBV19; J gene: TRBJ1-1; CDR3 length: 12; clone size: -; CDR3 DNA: TGTGCCAGTAGTATAGCTCGGGGTGAAGCTTTCTTT; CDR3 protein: CASSIARGEAFF
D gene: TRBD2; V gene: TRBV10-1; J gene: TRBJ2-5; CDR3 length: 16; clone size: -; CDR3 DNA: TGCGCCAGCAGTGAAGGGACTAGCGGGGGGCGGCAGACCCAGTACTTC; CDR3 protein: CASSEGTSGGRQTQYF
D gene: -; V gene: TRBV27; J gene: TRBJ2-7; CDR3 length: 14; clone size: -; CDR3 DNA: TGTGCCAGCAGTCCACGGGTCGGGGGACACGAGCAGTACTTC; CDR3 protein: CASSPRVGGHEQYF
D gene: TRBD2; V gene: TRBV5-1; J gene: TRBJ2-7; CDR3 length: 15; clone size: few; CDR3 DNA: TGCGCCAGCAGCTTCACTAGCGGGGGGACCTACGAGCAGTACTTC; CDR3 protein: CASSFTSGGTYEQYF
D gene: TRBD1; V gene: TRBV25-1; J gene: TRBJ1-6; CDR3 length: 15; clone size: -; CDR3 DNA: TGTGCCAGCAGTGACCGCGGACAGGGGAATTCACCCCTCCACTTT; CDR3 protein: CASSDRGQGNSPLHF
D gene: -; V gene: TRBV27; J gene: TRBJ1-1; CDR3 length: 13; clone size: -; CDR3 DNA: TGTGCCAGCAGTTTGATTCGGACAGCTGAAGCTTTCTTT; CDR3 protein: CASSLIRTAEAFF
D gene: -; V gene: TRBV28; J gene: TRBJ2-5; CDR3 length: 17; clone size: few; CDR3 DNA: TGTGCCAGCAGTTTACCCTACAGGGGAGGTGGGCAAGAGACCCAGTACTTC; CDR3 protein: CASSLPYRGGGQETQYF
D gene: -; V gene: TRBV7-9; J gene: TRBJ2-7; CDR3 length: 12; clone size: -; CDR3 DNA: TGTGCCAGCAGCTTGACTTTATACGAGCAGTACTTC; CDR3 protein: CASSLTLYEQYF
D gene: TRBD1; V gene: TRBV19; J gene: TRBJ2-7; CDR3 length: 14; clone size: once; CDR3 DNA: TGTGCCAGTAGTAACCAGGGGGAAACCTACGAGCAGTACTTC; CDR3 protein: CASSNQGETYEQYF
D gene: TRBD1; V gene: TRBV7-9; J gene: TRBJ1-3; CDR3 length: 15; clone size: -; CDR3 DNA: TGTGCCAGCAGCGTCACAGGGGACAAGGGAAACACCATATATTTT; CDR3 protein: CASSVTGDKGNTIYF
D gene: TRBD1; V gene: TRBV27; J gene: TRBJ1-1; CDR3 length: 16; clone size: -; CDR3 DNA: TGTGCCAGCAGTGGACGACAGGGGAGGGGGAAAACTGAAGCTTTCTTT; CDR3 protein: CASSGRQGRGKTEAFF
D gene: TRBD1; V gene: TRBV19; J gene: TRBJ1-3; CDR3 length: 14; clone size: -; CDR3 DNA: TGTGCCACACGAAACAGGGGGCAGGGAAACACCATATATTTT; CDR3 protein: CATRNRGQGNTIYF
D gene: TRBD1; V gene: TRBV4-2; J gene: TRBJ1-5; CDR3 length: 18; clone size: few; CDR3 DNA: TGTGCCAGCAGCTCCCGGGACAGGGGCACTCGGGACCATCAGCCCCAGCATTTT; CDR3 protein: CASSSRDRGTRDHQPQHF
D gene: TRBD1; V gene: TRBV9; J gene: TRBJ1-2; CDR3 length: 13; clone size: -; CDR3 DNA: TGTGCCAGCAGCGAAGGACAGGGCTATGGCTACACCTTC; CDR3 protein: CASSEGQGYGYTF
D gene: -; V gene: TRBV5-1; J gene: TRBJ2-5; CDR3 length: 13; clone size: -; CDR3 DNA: TGCGCCAGCAGCTTGGCCGGGTTAGAGACCCAGTACTTC; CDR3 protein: CASSLAGLETQYF
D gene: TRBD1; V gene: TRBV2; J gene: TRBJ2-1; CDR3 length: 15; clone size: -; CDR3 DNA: TGTGCCAGCAGGGCCGGAGGGACAGGGGGCAGTGAGCAGTTCTTC; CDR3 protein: CASRAGGTGGSEQFF
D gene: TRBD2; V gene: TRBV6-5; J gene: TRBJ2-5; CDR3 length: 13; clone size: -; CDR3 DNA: TGTGCCAGTGTGAGCGGGGGGCAGAAGACCCAGTACTTC; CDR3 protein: CASVSGGQKTQYF
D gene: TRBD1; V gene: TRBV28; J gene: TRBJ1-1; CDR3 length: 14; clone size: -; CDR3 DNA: TGTGCCAGCAGTCCCTCCGGAGGGGGCGCCGAAGCTTTCTTT; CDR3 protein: CASSPSGGGAEAFF
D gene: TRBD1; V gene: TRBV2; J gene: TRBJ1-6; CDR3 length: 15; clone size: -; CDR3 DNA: TGTGCCAGCAGCGGGGGCAGGGGGTCGACTTCACCCCTCCACTTT; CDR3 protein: CASSGGRGSTSPLHF
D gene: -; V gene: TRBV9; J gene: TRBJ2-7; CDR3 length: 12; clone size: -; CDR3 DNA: TGTGCCAGCAGCGTAGGAGGCGGGGAGCAGTACTTC; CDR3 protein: CASSVGGGEQYF
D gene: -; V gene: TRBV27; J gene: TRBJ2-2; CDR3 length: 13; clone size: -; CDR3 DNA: TGTGCCAGCAGTCCGGCGAGACACGGGGAGCTGTTTTTT; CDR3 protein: CASSPARHGELFF
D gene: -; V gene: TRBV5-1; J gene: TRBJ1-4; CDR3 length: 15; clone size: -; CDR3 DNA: TGCGCCAGCAGCTTGGTGGGGGGGTTGGGTGAAAAACTGTTTTTT; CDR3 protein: CASSLVGGLGEKLFF
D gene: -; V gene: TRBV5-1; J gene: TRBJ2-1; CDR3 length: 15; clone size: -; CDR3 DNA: TGCGCCAGCAGCTTGATCGGGGGACGGGAGAATGAGCAGTTCTTC; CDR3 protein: CASSLIGGRENEQFF
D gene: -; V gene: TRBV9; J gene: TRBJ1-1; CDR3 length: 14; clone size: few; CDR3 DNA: TGTGCCAGCAGCGTAGTAAGGGGGATGGCTGAAGCTTTCTTT; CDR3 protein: CASSVVRGMAEAFF
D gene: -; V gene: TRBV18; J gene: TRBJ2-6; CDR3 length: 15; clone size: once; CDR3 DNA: TGTGCCAGCTCACCCTACCGCTCTGGGGCCAACGTCCTGACTTTC; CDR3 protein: CASSPYRSGANVLTF
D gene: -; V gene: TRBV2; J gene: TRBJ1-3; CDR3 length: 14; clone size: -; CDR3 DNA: TGTGCCAGCAGGGGCCCAGAAGCCGGAAACACCATATATTTT; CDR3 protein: CASRGPEAGNTIYF
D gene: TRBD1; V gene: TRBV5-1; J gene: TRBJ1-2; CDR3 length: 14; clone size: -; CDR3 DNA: TGCGCCAGCAGCTCCGCCGGGACAGGATTAGGCTACACCTTC; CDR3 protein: CASSSAGTGLGYTF
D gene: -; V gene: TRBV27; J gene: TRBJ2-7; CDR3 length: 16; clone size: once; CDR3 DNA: TGTGCCAGCAGTCCCCAGACATGGGGCGCCCAATACGAGCAGTACTTC; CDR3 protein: CASSPQTWGAQYEQYF
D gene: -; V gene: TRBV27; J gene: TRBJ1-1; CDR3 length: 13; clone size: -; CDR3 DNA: TGTGCCAGCAGTACAGGGCTGAACACTGAAGCTTTCTTT; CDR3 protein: CASSTGLNTEAFF
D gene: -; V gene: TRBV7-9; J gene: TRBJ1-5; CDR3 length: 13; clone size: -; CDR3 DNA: TGTGCCAGCAGCAACAGGGAGACTCAGCCCCAGCATTTT; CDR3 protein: CASSNRETQPQHF
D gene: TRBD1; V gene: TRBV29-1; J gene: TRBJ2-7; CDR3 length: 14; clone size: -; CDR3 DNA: TGCAGCGTAGCAGGACAGGGAGGAACCTACGAGCAGTACTTC; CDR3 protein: CSVAGQGGTYEQYF